The 28 T cell receptor beta chains below come from one sample, sequenced in a study of control samples from healthy donors and cancer patients. The data were produced by immunoSEQ multiplex PCR, yet TCRdb's version contains in-frame clones alone and is incomplete. Among about 44,000 clones listed, about three quarters were seen once. Sequenced input: formalin-fixed, paraffin-embedded tissue. Every receptor here comes from a male donor with melanoma.

Points on this clone: Compared with germline, one end of the junction differs, possibly owing to a read error. V and J are TRBV11-2 and TRBJ2-3, with D perhaps TRBD1 or TRBD2 (6 bases each). Per the germline V gene, CDR1 is SGHAT and CDR2 is FQNNGV. There are 16 residues in the CDR3. CDR3 sequence (DNA): TGTGCCAGCAGACTCCGGGCTGTGGGGGGCACAGATACGCGGTATTTT. Its protein product is CASRLRAVGGTDTRYF.

The chain is built from TRBV9 and TRBJ2-3, with D unclear. Looked up from germline, CDR1 is SGDLS and CDR2 is YYNGEE. CDR3 length: 16 amino acids. Trimming took off 0 bases at V and 4 bases at J, with 15 bases between the two ends. CDR3 DNA: TGTGCCAGCAGCGTAGGGACCCTCGCTGGAGCAGATACGCAGTATTTT. It translates to CASSVGTLAGADTQYF.

The chain employs TRBV19 and TRBJ1-1, with TRBD1 as a possible D gene (5 bases). There are 13 residues in the CDR3. Germline V gene data show CDR1 as LNHDA and CDR2 as SQIVND (reference sequence). The V end lost 4 bases, the J end lost 3 bases, and 9 bases lay between the germline ends. CDR3 region: CASSRKGDTEAFF. The CDR3 DNA reads TGTGCCAGTAGTAGAAAAGGGGACACTGAAGCTTTCTTT.

V is TRBV15 and J is TRBJ1-6, with D possibly TRBD1 on 5 matching bases. Germline loops: CDR1 LNHNV, CDR2 YYDKDF (reference sequence). The CDR3 contains 17 residues. V shed 6 bases and J shed 0 bases, with 15 bases lying between them. The CDR3 DNA sequence: TGTGCCACCAGACGGGACGGCCAGAGCTCCTATAATTCACCCCTCCACTTT. Amino acid sequence: CATRRDGQSSYNSPLHF.

V usage is TRBV7-3 and J usage is TRBJ2-7; 9 bases align to TRBD1. Trimming removed 3 bases from V and 4 bases from J; junction bases left unmatched: 4. Germline V CDR1 and CDR2: SGHTA, FQGTGA. CDR3 length: 14 amino acids. This CDR3 reads CASSLDRGGYEQYF. CDR3 nucleotides: TGTGCCAGCAGCTTGGACAGGGGCGGGTACGAGCAGTACTTC.

This clone was recorded once. This chain joins TRBV6-4 and TRBJ2-3; 8 nucleotides match TRBD1. This CDR3 comprises 16 residues. CDR1 MRHNA and CDR2 SNTAGT come from the germline V gene. The ends lost 9 bases at V and 0 bases at J; junction bases unmatched: 11. This CDR3 reads CASGYPDRASTDTQYF. The CDR3 DNA reads as TGTGCCAGTGGCTACCCGGACAGGGCTAGCACAGATACGCAGTATTTT.

This chain links TRBV6-2 or TRBV6-3 with TRBJ2-3; D not certain. Germline CDR1 MNHEY, CDR2 SVGEGT. V was shortened by 6 bases and J by 2 bases, with 24 bases between the two germline ends. The CDR3 length is 18 residues. CDR3: CASSHLVGVLTPTDTQYF. The CDR3 DNA sequence: TGTGCCAGCAGCCACCTGGTTGGGGTCCTGACCCCCACAGATACGCAGTATTTT.

This clone occurred a few times. This rearrangement joins TRBV2 to TRBJ2-5; D is tentatively TRBD1 or TRBD2 (5 bases each). Germline V gene sequence: CDR1 SNHLY, CDR2 FYNNEI. With 10 bases removed from V and 0 bases from J, the gap between germline ends came to 9 bases. CDR3 length: 12 residues. The CDR3 nucleotides are TGTGCCACCGAGGGGTACCAAGAGACCCAGTACTTC. Translation gives CATEGYQETQYF.

The chain couples TRBV6-5 to TRBJ2-1; perhaps TRBD2 as D (5 bases). The CDR3 is 13 amino acids. Germline V gene sequence: CDR1 MNHEY, CDR2 SVGAGI. Trimming removed 6 bases at V and 5 bases at J, with 11 bases between. This CDR3 reads CASRTNQNNEQFF. The CDR3 DNA is TGTGCCAGCAGGACTAATCAAAACAATGAGCAGTTCTTC.

In this sample, this clone turned up a few times. The chain employs TRBV2 and TRBJ1-1; TRBD1 aligns across 10 bases. The V segment lost 9 bases and the J segment 8 bases; nucleotides outside the gene matches: 3. Germline CDR1 is SNHLY and CDR2 is FYNNEI. The CDR3 has 11 residues. Here the CDR3 reads CASMGQGEAFF. DNA of the CDR3: TGTGCCAGTATGGGACAGGGGGAAGCTTTCTTT.

V and J are TRBV3-1 (or the pseudogene TRBV3-2) and TRBJ2-7; D remains ambiguous. The CDR3 contains 11 residues. V lost 5 bases to trimming and J lost 3 bases, with 5 bases between them. The V gene's germline CDR1 is LGHDT and CDR2 YNNKEL (reference sequence). The CDR3 here is CASSSHYEQYF. The CDR3 DNA reads TGTGCCAGCAGCTCCCACTACGAGCAGTACTTC.

This chain connects TRBV6-5 to TRBJ1-1; TRBD1 matches at 7 bases. The ends lost 6 bases at V and 1 base at J; junction bases unmatched: 8. Germline assignment: CDR1 MNHEY and CDR2 SVGAGI. This CDR3 is built from 15 residues. This chain's CDR3 is CASRITGVANTEAFF. The CDR3 bases are TGTGCCAGCAGGATAACAGGGGTAGCGAACACTGAAGCTTTCTTT.

V gene TRBV11-2 combines with J gene TRBJ1-1, with D unresolved. The germline V gene has CDR1 SGHAT and CDR2 FQNNGV. The CDR3 loop spans 13 amino acids. With 5 bases removed from V and 7 bases from J, the gap between germline ends came to 14 bases. CDR3 amino acids: CASSRTVGVEAFF. DNA of the CDR3: TGTGCCAGCAGCAGGACCGTTGGGGTTGAAGCTTTCTTT.

V is TRBV5-6 and J is TRBJ2-6; D gene ambiguous. The CDR3 loop spans 16 amino acids. V lost 0 bases, J lost 1 base, and 8 bases lay in between. Germline V CDR1 and CDR2: SGHDT, YYEEEE. CDR3 protein: CASSLGGWSGANVLTF. The CDR3 DNA is TGTGCCAGCAGCTTGGGTGGGTGGTCTGGGGCCAACGTCCTGACTTTC.

This chain links TRBV11-2 with TRBJ2-3, with 9 bases matching TRBD2. Per the germline V gene, CDR1 is SGHAT and CDR2 is FQNNGV. The CDR3 has 16 amino acids. Trimming took 3 bases from V and 2 from J; bases not matched to a gene: 6. The CDR3: CASSFTLAGPTDTQYF. Written as DNA, the CDR3 is TGTGCCAGCAGCTTTACTCTAGCGGGACCCACAGATACGCAGTATTTT.

The chain is built from TRBV2 and TRBJ2-2; D possibly corresponds to TRBD1 (7 bases). Germline assignment: CDR1 SNHLY and CDR2 FYNNEI. The V gene lost 4 bases and the J gene lost 5 bases, with 14 bases spanning the gap. The CDR3 is 15 amino acids. The CDR3: CASSGDSRGTGELFF. CDR3 coding DNA: TGTGCCAGCAGTGGGGACTCCAGGGGGACCGGGGAGCTGTTTTTT.

This clone was detected once. The chain has TRBV10-1 and TRBJ2-3; D is possibly TRBD2 (6 bases). Germline values: CDR1 WNHNN, CDR2 SYGVQD (reference sequence). Trimming left V 5 bases short and J 7 bases short, with 16 bases between. The CDR3 is made up of 14 amino acids. This CDR3 is CASSPAGGAYTQYF. The CDR3 DNA follows: TGCGCCAGCAGTCCTGCTGGCGGGGCCTATACGCAGTATTTT.

The J gene is TRBJ1-1, the V gene TRBV7-9; D remains unclear. CDR3 size: 14 residues. Trimming removed 0 bases from V and 4 bases from J, with 9 bases in between. Germline V gives CDR1 SEHNR, CDR2 FQNEAQ (reference sequence). CDR3 sequence (DNA): TGTGCCAGCAGCTTAGCTGGGTTGGGCACTGAAGCTTTCTTT. This sequence encodes CASSLAGLGTEAFF.

This chain links TRBV28 with TRBJ2-7, with unresolved D. The germline V gene has CDR1 MDHEN and CDR2 SYDVKM. The V gene lost 6 bases and the J gene lost 3 bases, with 15 bases spanning the gap. The CDR3 sequence is 14 residues long. CDR3 amino acids: CASRAWPGYYEQYF. CDR3 in DNA: TGTGCCAGCAGGGCCTGGCCCGGATACTACGAGCAGTACTTC. Supplemented by reference TRBV28 and TRBJ2-7, the full variable domain reads DVKVTQSSRYLVKRTGEKVFLECVQDMDHENMFWYRQDPGLGLRLIYFSYDVKMKEKGDIPEGYSVSREKKERFSLILESASTNQTSMYLCASRAWPGYYEQYFGPGTRLTVT.

V usage is TRBV28 and J usage is TRBJ2-7, with a possible D match to TRBD1 (7 bases). The CDR3 covers 13 residues. CDR1 and CDR2 (germline): MDHEN, SYDVKM. V was pared by 6 bases and J by 6 bases, with 15 bases between. CDR3 coding DNA: TGTGCCAGCAGAGAGCACAGGGGAGGCGAGCAGTACTTC. Encoded protein: CASREHRGGEQYF.

In regard to this clone: This CDR3 is also generated by other DNA sequences in the sample. The J gene is TRBJ2-7, the V gene TRBV28; 8 nucleotides align to TRBD1. Germline trimming cut 5 bases from V and 3 bases from J; bases unmatched to any gene: 9. The CDR3 has 15 residues. Germline CDR1 is MDHEN and CDR2 is SYDVKM. The CDR3 loop is CASSRPRQGIYEQYF. CDR3 DNA: TGTGCCAGCAGTCGGCCGAGACAGGGGATCTACGAGCAGTACTTC.

This chain connects TRBV7-9 to TRBJ2-1; 9 bases match TRBD2. CDR1 and CDR2 from the germline V gene are SEHNR and FQNEAQ (reference sequence). V dropped 1 base and J dropped 2; count of bases not matched to a gene: 3. The CDR3 sequence is 16 residues long. Here the CDR3 DNA reads TGTGCCAGCAGCTTAGTACTAGCGGGTCCCTACAATGAGCAGTTCTTC. Protein product: CASSLVLAGPYNEQFF.

The table lists this clone with a few counts. The chain couples TRBV5-1 to TRBJ2-7; D gene uncertain. The CDR3 has 13 amino acids. The V gene's germline CDR1 is SGHRS and CDR2 YFSETQ. Trimming left V 4 bases short and J 1 base short, with 9 bases between. CDR3 loop: CASSPAVSYEQYF. In DNA form, the CDR3 reads TGCGCCAGCAGCCCCGCGGTGTCCTACGAGCAGTACTTC.

This clone was counted only a few times. The chain carries TRBV18 and TRBJ2-1; 7 bases align to TRBD2. J was trimmed by 4 bases and V by 2 bases; bases with no gene match: 8. Germline assignment: CDR1 KGHSH and CDR2 LQKENI. The CDR3 loop spans 16 amino acids. This chain's CDR3 is CASSPGPSGAYNEQFF. The CDR3 nucleotides read TGTGCCAGCTCACCAGGGCCCAGCGGGGCGTACAATGAGCAGTTCTTC. Looking up the rest from reference TRBV18 and TRBJ2-1 gives the full variable domain: NAGVMQNPRHLVRRRGQEARLRCSPMKGHSHVYWYRQLPEEGLKFMVYLQKENIIDESGMPKERFSAEFPKEGPSILRIQQVVRGDSAAYFCASSPGPSGAYNEQFFGPGTRLTVL.

The chain is built from TRBV28 and TRBJ2-3; D possibly uses TRBD1 or TRBD2 (5 bases each). CDR1 is MDHEN and CDR2 is SYDVKM in the germline V gene. V was shortened by 3 bases and J by 1 base, with 14 bases between the two germline ends. The CDR3 has 16 residues. DNA for the CDR3: TGTGCCAGCAGTTTTCACGGGGCTCTTCGCACAGATACGCAGTATTTT. Its translation: CASSFHGALRTDTQYF.

This clone was seen more than once but under ten times. The chain carries TRBV18 and TRBJ2-7; 8 bases fit TRBD1. With V trimmed by 4 bases and J by 3 bases, 8 bases remained unmatched. Germline V CDR1 and CDR2: KGHSH, LQKENI. CDR3 length equals 15 residues. CDR3 in amino acids: CASSRTGQGGYEQYF. Written as DNA, the CDR3 is TGTGCCAGCTCACGCACAGGACAGGGAGGCTACGAGCAGTACTTC.

The chain links TRBV6-6 to TRBJ1-2, with a tentative D call TRBD1 (6 bases). In germline, CDR1 is MNHNY, CDR2 SVGAGI (reference sequence). The germline V and J ends were trimmed by 5 bases and 5 bases, with 15 bases remaining between them. The CDR3 sequence is 14 residues long. Here the CDR3 DNA reads TGTGCCAGCAGTCCCGGACAGCCCCTATATGGCTACACCTTC. It specifies CASSPGQPLYGYTF.

The chain employs TRBV11-3 and TRBJ2-2; possible D gene TRBD1, 5 bases. This CDR3 spans 13 amino acids. Trimming left V 5 bases short and J 6 bases short, with 10 bases between. CDR1 is SGHNT and CDR2 is YENEEA in the germline V gene. CDR3 sequence reads: CASSTGRAGELFF. For the CDR3, the DNA is TGTGCCAGCAGCACCGGCAGGGCCGGGGAGCTGTTTTTT.